Below, one T cell receptor (beta chain) is given with its context. Trimming removed 1 base from V and 4 bases from J; junction bases left unmatched: 4. The V gene's germline CDR1 is LNHDA and CDR2 SQIVND (reference sequence). The CDR3 covers 15 residues. The data were obtained in a study of cytomegalovirus exposure and HLA in healthy donors. The PCR used 60 Vbeta and 13 Jbeta primers. Repertoires were generated with immunoSEQ multiplex PCR, while TCRdb's copy carries only in-frame clones and drops some. In the table there are 200,000 to 250,000 clones, over 80% of which are singletons. The chain links TRBV19 to TRBJ1-1, with 9 positions matching TRBD1. The TCR sequence derives from a boy aged 2 to 10 in good health and CMV-seronegative. Sequenced: PBMCs. In DNA, the CDR3 is TGTGCCAGTAGTATAGGAGAACAGGGGGCCACTGAAGCTTTCTTT. This encodes CASSIGEQGATEAFF.